This T cell receptor (beta chain) derives from a study of T cells in localized non-small cell lung cancer. Study results and caveats: Turning up in adjacent lung were a median approximately 57 of the top 100 tumor clones. Sequencing was restricted to one tumor region; therefore, heterogeneity remains possible. Higher T cell density in the blood was associated with longer overall survival, whereas higher adjacent-lung clonality associated with shorter survival.

TCRdb keeps only in-frame clones here, not all; method: immunoSEQ multiplex PCR. The table shows roughly 64,000 clones, with 80% to 90% occurring only once. Points on this clone: Its specificity is unknown.

V lost 1 base, J lost 4 bases, and 5 bases lay in between. CDR1 is LNHDA, CDR2 SQIVND, per germline (reference sequence). The CDR3 loop spans 13 amino acids. The chain has TRBV19 and TRBJ1-5; D ambiguous. The sequencing used PBMCs, collected before any cancer treatment. The receptor was isolated from a man aged 35 to 69 with stage II lung adenocarcinoma. The chain's CDR3 is CASSIVPNQPQHF. Here the CDR3 DNA reads TGTGCCAGTAGTATAGTTCCTAATCAGCCCCAGCATTTT.